This TCR beta chain stems from a study of CD8+ T cells in alopecia areata. Study summary: Patients in the study were on tofacitinib for 6 to 18 months, then off it for 6 months.

Findings and limits, study-wide: Higher clonality than in normal scalp was seen in lesional scalp, especially alopecia totalis/universalis. Tofacitinib did not eliminate many expanded lesional clones from scalp or blood. Among the cells sequenced in scalp samples are also the resident alphabeta T cells of normal skin.

Treatment in this sample: oral pan-JAK inhibitor, 5-10 mg twice daily. RNA, once extracted, was reverse transcribed into cDNA for use as the sequencing template. Libraries were prepared by immunoSEQ multiplex PCR; TCRdb keeps only in-frame clonotypes and omits some of them. Of about 110,000 clones detected, 50% to 75% appear once; the ten largest clones hold 10% to 15%. Details on this clone: The antigen remains unidentified.

Trimming stripped 1 base from V and 6 bases from J, with 9 bases between. Germline loops: CDR1 PRHDT, CDR2 FYEKMQ (reference sequence). The CDR3 spans 14 residues. The chain employs TRBV13 and TRBJ2-2, with unresolved D. The TCR was taken from a human donor with alopecia areata. Sample: CD8+ T cells sorted from blood, taken at week 24, from a patient treated with tofacitinib. The CDR3 spells CASSLETFPGELFF. The CDR3 DNA sequence: TGTGCCAGCAGCTTAGAAACGTTTCCCGGGGAGCTGTTTTTT.